The TCR beta chain described here comes from a study of T cell responses to AZD1222 COVID-19 vaccine. To note about this clone: Its antigen is not known.

Assay used: immunoSEQ multiplex PCR; TCRdb lists only in-frame clones, some missing. The sample has roughly 98,000 clones, 84% seen once. The length of the CDR3 is 13 residues. Germline values: CDR1 SGHVS, CDR2 FQNEAQ. Trimming stripped 2 bases from V and 5 bases from J, with 7 bases between. The study's findings and limits: Of spike-specific TCRs, nearly half reportedly target regions left unmutated in variants. Vaccination with two AZD1222 doses was followed by a rise in Spike-specific TCR breadth and depth. Possibly, clonal diversity was underestimated; donors were largely white British and included more females. Vaccine-associated CD4 TCRs ranged over spike, dominating at 160-218 and 743-854.

The sample was peripheral blood, taken 28 days after the second AZD1222 dose. This receptor was obtained from an adult who received the AZD1222 COVID-19 vaccine. This chain links TRBV7-8 with TRBJ2-1; weak D call: TRBD1 (5 bases). This CDR3 is CASSLSRDNEQFF. The CDR3 DNA follows: TGTGCCAGCAGCTTATCCAGGGACAATGAGCAGTTCTTC.